This T cell receptor beta chain was recovered during a study of CD8 T cells in Susac syndrome. V gave up 1 base and J gave up 4 bases; unmatched junction bases: 12. Germline values: CDR1 MGHRA, CDR2 YSYEKL. The length of the CDR3 is 17 residues. With random hexamers, reverse transcription was performed on about 0.5 to 1 ug of RNA. In TCRdb, the immunoSEQ multiplex PCR reads were re-called with MiXCR into one record per CDR3 protein. The table lists approximately 180,000 distinct CDR3 sequences, roughly 95% of them singletons. Sequencing was performed on CD4+ T cells from PBMCs. This chain joins TRBV4-1 and TRBJ1-2; 7 bases map to TRBD1. The origin of this receptor is a human donor with multiple sclerosis. This chain's CDR3 is CASSQATAGGPLYGYTF. CDR3 bases: TGCGCCAGCAGCCAAGCCACTGCAGGGGGGCCTCTCTATGGCTACACCTTC.